This T cell receptor beta chain appears in the sequencing data of a study of OX40 agonist ivuxolimab in advanced cancers. General notes on the study: Ivuxolimab was an agonistic, fully human IgG2 monoclonal antibody directed against OX40 (CD134), a costimulatory receptor. Peripheral TCRbeta sequencing aimed to test whether ivuxolimab altered TCR sequence diversity and caused clonal T-cell expansion. Partial responses occurred in three dose-escalation patients: two with cutaneous melanoma and one with hepatocellular carcinoma. The paper covers the monotherapy dose-escalation part of the phase I ivuxolimab trial, which included N ≈ 52 patients. In the dose-escalation cohort, more than 75% of patients were male, and the mean age was approximately 60 years, with a range of roughly 20 to 79. Intravenous ivuxolimab was administered to patients every 2 weeks at six dose levels: 0.01, 0.1, 0.3, 1.5, 3 and 10 mg/kg. Patients were allowed to have had prior anti-PD-1, anti-PD-L1 or anti-CTLA-4 therapy, and approximately 41% of the dose-escalation patients had previously received checkpoint inhibitors. Among the 50 to 55 dose-escalation patients, some 19 had hepatocellular carcinoma, 15 or so melanoma, 9 renal cell carcinoma and 9 head and neck cancer. On the study overall, not on this receptor specifically: Antigen specificity was not determined for the clonally expanded peripheral T cells. At doses of 0.1 to 3.0 mg/kg, clonal expansion of both CD4+ and CD8+ blood T cells was observed from baseline to week 6. Low levels of normalized T-cell clonal expansion were also seen in some nonresponding patients. After ivuxolimab, CD8+ T cells had more expanded clones than CD4+ T cells on average. In the 0.1-3.0 mg/kg groups, partial responders were among the patients with the lowest normalized peripheral clonal expansion, particularly in CD8+ T cells.

The trial excluded patients who had a history of autoimmune disease or who were on systemic immunosuppression. Peripheral blood for TCR sequencing was collected from all dose cohorts at baseline, on cycle 4 day 1, and on cycle 7 day 1. Samples came from an open-label, multicenter, first-in-human phase I dose-escalation trial of ivuxolimab. Adults with locally advanced or metastatic head and neck squamous cell, hepatocellular, melanoma or renal cell carcinoma were enrolled in the trial. CD4+ and CD8+ T cells were sorted separately from peripheral blood before TCR sequencing. Genomic DNA was isolated from the sorted cells so that the TCRbeta CDR3 region could be sequenced. The immunoSEQ Assay was used to sequence the TCRbeta CDR3 regions. The immuneACCESS repertoire file appears here via TCRdb, limited to in-frame rearrangements. These files lack a portion of the clones; in checked studies, under half of the deficit traces to unresolved V genes, and the cause of the others is not known. This sample holds under 90,000 clones; just under 95% were observed only once. More than 0.3% of the sample goes to the ten largest clones.

CDR1 and CDR2 were assigned from the germline V gene as SNHLY and FYNNEI. Germline trimming: 6 bases from V, 10 bases from J; junction bases outside gene matches: 8. Spanning cysteine to phenylalanine, the CDR3 consists of 14 amino acids. Just CDR3 DNA is preserved here, 42 bases in frame from base 1. As to this clone: Its antigen specificity is not known. No quality values exist for individual bases; no much larger clone is one base distant.

Recombination linked TRBV2 to TRBJ1-6, with 8 bases matching TRBD1. Sample: CD4+ or CD8+ T cells sorted from blood, taken in a trial of the OX40 agonist ivuxolimab. The clonotype originates from an adult with an advanced solid tumor such as melanoma, head and neck, liver or kidney cancer. The CDR3 region has the sequence CASRTLTGGSPLHF. The DNA sequence reads TGTGCCAGCAGGACCCTTACAGGGGGATCACCCCTCCACTTT.